The 17 T cell receptor beta chains given below trace back to one sample, sequenced in a study of blood T cell repertoires in COVID-19. Sequenced by immunoSEQ multiplex PCR; TCRdb stores in-frame clones only, minus some. The sample lists approximately 240,000 clones, more than 65% occurring once. Sequencing was performed on peripheral blood. Every receptor here comes from a young woman who had recovered from COVID-19.

This clone came up many times. The rearrangement links TRBV5-1 to TRBJ2-1; 7 bases map to TRBD1. Germline assignment: CDR1 SGHRS and CDR2 YFSETQ. J lost 9 bases, V lost 2 bases, and 5 bases had no gene match. The CDR3 sequence is 13 residues long. The CDR3 sequence is CASSFEAGGEQFF. The CDR3, as DNA: TGCGCCAGCAGCTTTGAGGCAGGGGGTGAGCAGTTCTTC.

The chain employs TRBV18 and TRBJ2-1; D may be TRBD2 (6 bases). CDR1 and CDR2 (germline): KGHSH, LQKENI. V was pared by 4 bases and J by 0 bases, with 10 bases between. The CDR3 runs to 15 residues. In DNA form, the CDR3 reads TGTGCCAGCTCACGGACTAAAGGCTCCTACAATGAGCAGTTCTTC. Translation: CASSRTKGSYNEQFF.

The V call is TRBV5-4, the J call TRBJ1-2, with 9 bases identical to TRBD1. Germline CDR1 is SGHNT and CDR2 is YYREEE (reference sequence). The CDR3 is 14 amino acids. J gave up 4 bases and V 2 bases, and 3 bases lay outside the gene matches. CDR3 loop: CASSLGQGIYGYTF. The CDR3 nucleotides read TGTGCCAGCAGCTTAGGACAGGGGATCTATGGCTACACCTTC.

The genes are TRBV7-3 and TRBJ2-1; TRBD1 is a possible D gene (5 bases). V was shortened by 2 bases and J by 0 bases, with 8 bases between the two germline ends. Germline V CDR1 and CDR2: SGHTA, FQGTGA. The CDR3 runs 15 residues. CDR3 nucleotide sequence: TGTGCCAGCAGCTTAGGGGCGAGCTCCTACAATGAGCAGTTCTTC. Amino acid sequence: CASSLGASSYNEQFF.

This clone was detected once. In nucleotides, the CDR3 is TGTGCCAGCAGTTACTTTCGGGGGGGCCGAAACATTCAGTACTTC. Translated: CASSYFRGGRNIQYF. The genes are TRBV6-5 and TRBJ2-4, with 8 bases aligning to TRBD2. The trim removed 1 base at V and 6 bases at J, leaving 5 bases unmatched. The germline V gene encodes CDR1 MNHEY and CDR2 SVGAGI. CDR3 size: 15 residues.

This clone showed up just once. CDR3 sequence (DNA): TGTGCCAGCAGTTACTCGAGGACATATCAGCCCCAGCATTTT. Translated, it gives CASSYSRTYQPQHF. The chain is built from TRBV6-5 and TRBJ1-5, with a weak D call TRBD1 (5 bases). The germline CDR1 and CDR2 sequences are MNHEY and SVGAGI. Trimming took off 0 bases at V and 5 bases at J, with 8 bases between the two ends. The CDR3 is made up of 14 amino acids.

This chain connects TRBV9 to TRBJ2-7, with TRBD1 as a possible D gene (5 bases). Between the trimmed V and J ends, which lost 3 bases and 7 bases, there was a span of 14 bases. The CDR3 has 13 amino acids. Germline V lookup: CDR1 SGDLS, CDR2 YYNGEE. The CDR3, as DNA: TGTGCCAGCAGCGGCCTTGGCCAGGGTGAGCAGTACTTC. Translation: CASSGLGQGEQYF.

V usage is TRBV6-4 and J usage is TRBJ2-1, with 11 bases lining up with TRBD1. Trimming cost V 4 bases and J 9 bases; bases outside gene matches: 5. CDR1 MRHNA and CDR2 SNTAGT come from the germline V gene. CDR3 length: 14 residues. The DNA for the CDR3 is TGTGCCAGCAGTGTAGGGACAGGGGGTTCTGAGCAGTTCTTC. It yields the protein CASSVGTGGSEQFF.

The chain combines TRBV11-2 with TRBJ1-6, with TRBD1 matching 8 bases. The CDR3 has 13 amino acids. Germline V lookup: CDR1 SGHAT, CDR2 FQNNGV. The V segment lost 3 bases and the J segment 10 bases; nucleotides outside the gene matches: 2. The DNA for the CDR3 is TGTGCCAGCAGCTTGGACAGGGACTCACCCCTCCACTTT. It encodes CASSLDRDSPLHF. Complete variable domain (other parts from reference TRBV11-2 and TRBJ1-6): EAGVAQSPRYKIIEKRQSVAFWCNPISGHATLYWYQQILGQGPKLLIQFQNNGVVDDSQLPKDRFSAERLKGVDSTLKIQPAKLEDSAVYLCASSLDRDSPLHFGNGTRLTVT.

In its sample, this clone was seen once. This sequence joins TRBV27 and TRBJ2-3; tentative D call: TRBD2 (6 bases). This CDR3 spans 12 amino acids. V was clipped by 10 bases and J by 4 bases, with 12 bases between them. Germline values: CDR1 MNHEY, CDR2 SMNVEV (reference sequence). The CDR3 DNA reads TGTGCCATAGGGACTCCACCAGATACGCAGTATTTT. Its translation is CAIGTPPDTQYF.

This clone was seen a handful of times. This chain joins TRBV24-1 and TRBJ2-1, with D possibly matching TRBD1 (5 bases). Germline assignment: CDR1 KGHDR and CDR2 SFDVKD. The V gene lost 0 bases and the J gene lost 12 bases, with 8 bases spanning the gap. The CDR3 has 12 amino acids. The CDR3 protein is CATSDLGHGQFF. CDR3 DNA: TGTGCCACCAGTGATTTGGGACATGGGCAGTTCTTC.

The V call is TRBV6-5, the J call TRBJ1-1; TRBD1 aligns across 10 bases. Germline trimming cut 8 bases from V and 4 bases from J; bases unmatched to any gene: 4. Germline CDR1 and CDR2: MNHEY and SVGAGI. CDR3 size: 13 residues. The CDR3 nucleotides are TGTGCCAGCTTTCGGACAGGGGGCACTGAAGCTTTCTTT. Translated, it gives CASFRTGGTEAFF.

Note on this clone: The sample has other DNA sequences that encode this CDR3 too. J is TRBJ2-3 and V is TRBV9, with 7 nucleotides matching TRBD2. CDR3 length: 14 residues. Germline loops: CDR1 SGDLS, CDR2 YYNGEE. V was clipped by 0 bases and J by 5 bases; unmatched bases: 3. CDR3 DNA sequence: TGTGCCAGCAGCGTAGCTTCGGGGGGAGATACGCAGTATTTT. This codes for CASSVASGGDTQYF.

The chain employs TRBV6-5 and TRBJ2-6, with 8 bases fitting TRBD2. The CDR3 has 15 residues. V lost 2 bases to trimming and J lost 7 bases; unmatched junction nucleotides: 4. Germline-derived CDR1 and CDR2 are MNHEY and SVGAGI. The CDR3 DNA reads as TGTGCCAGCAGTTACGAGGCGGGAGGTGCCAACGTCCTGACTTTC. This sequence encodes CASSYEAGGANVLTF.

The chain links TRBV19 to TRBJ2-7; 12 nucleotides line up with TRBD2. Trimming took 5 bases from V and 0 from J; bases not matched to a gene: 2. Germline V gives CDR1 LNHDA, CDR2 SQIVND (reference sequence). This CDR3 contains 15 residues. CDR3 in DNA: TGTGCCAGTAGTGTACTAGCGGGAGGCTCCTACGAGCAGTACTTC. The encoded protein is CASSVLAGGSYEQYF.

The V and J genes are TRBV5-4 and TRBJ1-5; 10 bases agree with TRBD1. There are 15 residues in the CDR3. The V and J ends lost 4 bases and 2 bases, in that order; junction bases with no gene match: 3. Germline values: CDR1 SGHNT, CDR2 YYREEE (reference sequence). The chain's CDR3 is CASSRQGAGNQPQHF. DNA of the CDR3: TGTGCCAGCAGCCGACAGGGGGCGGGCAATCAGCCCCAGCATTTT.

The V and J genes are TRBV6-5 and TRBJ1-1, with 11 bases lining up with TRBD1. The CDR3 runs 12 residues. Germline-derived CDR1 and CDR2 are MNHEY and SVGAGI. Germline trimming cut 8 bases from V and 10 bases from J; bases unmatched to any gene: 6. The CDR3 DNA reads TGTGCCAGCGGGGACAGGGGGAGTCTAGCTTTCTTT. Translation: CASGDRGSLAFF.